The clone carrying this T cell receptor beta chain came up a few times. Antigen unknown. This sample was included in a study of T cell repertoires in cytomegalovirus infection. Study-level background: Shared public TCR beta signatures pointed to both CMV infection and a matching HLA type.

In TCRdb, the reads were re-called with MiXCR into one record per CDR3 protein. The data show approximately 910,000 distinct CDR3 sequences, around 29% seen once. The CDR3 has 16 residues. The V end lost 0 bases, the J end lost 7 bases, and 16 bases lay between the germline ends. In germline, CDR1 is SGHDN, CDR2 FVKESK. Whole-study results and caveats: Cumulative frequency (of public TCR beta family members) identified carriers of CMV plus the relevant HLA. Predominance within the ex vivo response was attributable to HLA-C-restricted CMV-specific TCR beta clonotypes.

This TCR was recovered from a human donor in good health (CMV status not recorded). Some clones in this sample may be carry-over from other donors' samples. The input for sequencing was cultured CD8+ T cells from PBMCs, taken from culture after CMV antigen stimulation. The V and J genes are TRBV14 and TRBJ2-1; no clear D. Here the CDR3 DNA reads TGTGCCAGCAGCCAAGATGGCGGTCCACGGTGGAATGAGCAGTTCTTC. Protein sequence: CASSQDGGPRWNEQFF.